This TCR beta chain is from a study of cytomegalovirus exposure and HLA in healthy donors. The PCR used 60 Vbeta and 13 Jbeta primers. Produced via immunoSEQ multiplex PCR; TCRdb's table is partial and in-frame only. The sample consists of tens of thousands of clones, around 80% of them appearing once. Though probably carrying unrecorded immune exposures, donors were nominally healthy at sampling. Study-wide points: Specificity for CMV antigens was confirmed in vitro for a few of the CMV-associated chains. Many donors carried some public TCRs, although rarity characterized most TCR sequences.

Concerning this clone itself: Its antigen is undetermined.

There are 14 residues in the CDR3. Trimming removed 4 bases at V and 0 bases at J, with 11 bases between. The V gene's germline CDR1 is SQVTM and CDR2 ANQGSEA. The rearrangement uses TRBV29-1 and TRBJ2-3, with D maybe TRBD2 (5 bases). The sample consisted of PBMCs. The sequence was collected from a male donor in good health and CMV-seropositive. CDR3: CSVGTGISTDTQYF. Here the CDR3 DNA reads TGCAGCGTTGGAACGGGAATCAGCACAGATACGCAGTATTTT.